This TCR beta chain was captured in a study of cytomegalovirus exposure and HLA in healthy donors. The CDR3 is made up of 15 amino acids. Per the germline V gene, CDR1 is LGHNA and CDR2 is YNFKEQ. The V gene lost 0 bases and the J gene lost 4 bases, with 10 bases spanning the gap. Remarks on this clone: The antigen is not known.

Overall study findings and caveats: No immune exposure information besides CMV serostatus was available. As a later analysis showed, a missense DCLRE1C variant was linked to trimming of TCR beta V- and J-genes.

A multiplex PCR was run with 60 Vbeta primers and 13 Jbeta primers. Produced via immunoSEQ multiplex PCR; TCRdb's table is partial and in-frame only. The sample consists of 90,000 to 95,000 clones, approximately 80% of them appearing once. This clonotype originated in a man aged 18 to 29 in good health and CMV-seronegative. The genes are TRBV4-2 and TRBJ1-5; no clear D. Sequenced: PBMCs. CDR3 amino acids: CASSQDQQMNQPQHF. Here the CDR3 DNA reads TGTGCCAGCAGCCAAGATCAACAGATGAATCAGCCCCAGCATTTT.